The T cell receptor (beta chain) under discussion was sequenced for a study of blood T cells in healthy people across ages. Germline V gene sequence: CDR1 SNHLY, CDR2 FYNNEI. The CDR3 extends over 15 amino acids. The germline V and J ends were trimmed by 6 bases and 2 bases, with 11 bases remaining between them. A second about 7 to 11 cycle PCR used barcoded and J-beta primers. TCRdb recomputed calls from the 5' RACE reads with MiXCR, one row per CDR3 protein. Of under 2 million distinct CDR3 sequences listed, 30% to 40% are singletons. Only one count was recorded for this clonotype. The origin of this receptor is a woman in her 30s in good health. The gene calls are TRBV2 and TRBJ2-6; D is possibly TRBD1 (5 bases). The sequenced material came from blood. The CDR3 bases are TGTGCCAGCAGGGGGCCAGTGGCTGGGGCCAACGTCCTGACTTTC. Translation gives CASRGPVAGANVLTF.